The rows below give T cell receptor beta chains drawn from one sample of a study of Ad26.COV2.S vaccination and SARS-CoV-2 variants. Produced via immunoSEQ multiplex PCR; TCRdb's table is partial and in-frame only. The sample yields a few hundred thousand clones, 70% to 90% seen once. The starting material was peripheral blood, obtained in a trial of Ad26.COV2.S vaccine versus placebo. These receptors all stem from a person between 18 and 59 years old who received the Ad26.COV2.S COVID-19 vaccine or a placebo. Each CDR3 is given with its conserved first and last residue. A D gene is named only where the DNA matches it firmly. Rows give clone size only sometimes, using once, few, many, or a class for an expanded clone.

TGTGCCACCAGTGACCCAGGGACAGGGAACTATGGCTACACCTTC | CATSDPGTGNYGYTF | - | TRBJ1-2 | TRBD1 | TRBV24-1
TGTGCCAGCAGCTCCGTCTTGGGGGACCAAGAGACCCAGTACTTC | CASSSVLGDQETQYF | - | TRBJ2-5 | - | TRBV7-9
TGTGCCAGCAGTTACTCTCGGGGTACGCAGTATTTT | CASSYSRGTQYF | - | TRBJ2-3 | - | TRBV6-2/TRBV6-3
TGCGCCAGCAGTTGGTCCCGCTCCTACAATGAGCAGTTCTTC | CASSWSRSYNEQFF | - | TRBJ2-1 | - | TRBV10-2
TGTGCCACCAAAGGTCGGGACAGGGGGCCATACGCGAACACCGGGGAGCTGTTTTTT | CATKGRDRGPYANTGELFF | - | TRBJ2-2 | TRBD1 | TRBV24-1
TGTGCCAGCAGCGAGGGACTAGCCACCTACAATGAGCAGTTCTTC | CASSEGLATYNEQFF | - | TRBJ2-1 | TRBD2 | TRBV3-1/TRBV3-2
TGTGCCAGCAGCCCACCGGTGGGGGGGCGGACCGGGGAGCTGTTTTTT | CASSPPVGGRTGELFF | - | TRBJ2-2 | - | TRBV11-2
TGTGCCAGCAGCAGGACCGGACAGGGGTCTTACGAGCAGTACTTC | CASSRTGQGSYEQYF | - | TRBJ2-7 | TRBD1 | TRBV13
TGTGCCAGCAGCCCCGACCGGACGGAGGCTGGAAACACCATATATTTT | CASSPDRTEAGNTIYF | - | TRBJ1-3 | - | TRBV4-2
TGTGCCAGCAGCTACTCCGGGACAGGGCTCTACGAGCAGTACTTC | CASSYSGTGLYEQYF | - | TRBJ2-7 | TRBD1 | TRBV6-2/TRBV6-3
TGCAGTGCCCCCACGGGGGAGACCCAGTACTTC | CSAPTGETQYF | - | TRBJ2-5 | - | TRBV20-1
TGCGCCAGCAGCCAAGTCGTACAGGGTGTTGGTGGCTACACCTTC | CASSQVVQGVGGYTF | - | TRBJ1-2 | - | TRBV4-1
TGCGCCAGCAGCCCACAGGGGGCGCCCGGGGCCAACGTCCTGACTTTC | CASSPQGAPGANVLTF | once | TRBJ2-6 | TRBD1 | TRBV5-1
TGTGCCAGCAGCCAAGAAATGCACAGGGAAGAGACCCAGTACTTC | CASSQEMHREETQYF | - | TRBJ2-5 | - | TRBV3-1/TRBV3-2
TGTGCCAGCAGCTTAATTGAGACACCAGGGGTCCGGGATGTCGAGCAGTACTTC | CASSLIETPGVRDVEQYF | - | TRBJ2-7 | - | TRBV7-8
TGCGCCAGCAGCCAAGATGACAGTAGATCCTACGAGCAGTACTTC | CASSQDDSRSYEQYF | - | TRBJ2-7 | - | TRBV4-3
TGTGCCAGCAGCCAAGATTGGGCTAGCACAGATACGCAGTATTTT | CASSQDWASTDTQYF | - | TRBJ2-3 | - | TRBV3-1/TRBV3-2
TGTGCCAGCAGCTTATTTAGGGCCAAAAACATTCAGTACTTC | CASSLFRAKNIQYF | - | TRBJ2-4 | - | TRBV7-2
TGTGCCAGCAGAGGACTAGCGGTAAATGAGCAGTTCTTC | CASRGLAVNEQFF | - | TRBJ2-1 | TRBD2 | TRBV6-6
TGTGCCAGCGGGACAGGGTTTTCCCAGTACTTC | CASGTGFSQYF | - | TRBJ2-4 | TRBD1 | TRBV27
TGTGCCAGCAGCTCCTCCGGGACAGGGGGAGAGACCCAGTACTTC | CASSSSGTGGETQYF | - | TRBJ2-5 | TRBD1 | TRBV7-2
TGTGCCAGCAGCCCAACAGGGGGTATTCAGCCCCAGCATTTT | CASSPTGGIQPQHF | few | TRBJ1-5 | TRBD1 | TRBV7-8
TGCGCCAGCAGGCGACGGACCTACGAGCAGTACTTC | CASRRRTYEQYF | - | TRBJ2-7 | - | TRBV10-1
TGCGCCAGCAGCCAAGCGAGAAGGACAGGGACAAATACTTACGAGCAGTACTTC | CASSQARRTGTNTYEQYF | - | TRBJ2-7 | TRBD1 | TRBV4-3
TGTGCCTGGAGTGTACTGCGGGGGGGCCCGGATACGCAGTATTTT | CAWSVLRGGPDTQYF | - | TRBJ2-3 | TRBD2 | TRBV30
TGTGCCAGCAGCCACGAGCAGTACTTC | CASSHEQYF | once | TRBJ2-7 | - | TRBV3-1/TRBV3-2
TGTGCCAGCAGAACTCCCTATACTGGGGGGAGGGAGACCCAGTACTTC | CASRTPYTGGRETQYF | - | TRBJ2-5 | - | TRBV6-6
TGTGCCAGCAGGCCCGAGGCGTATACGCAGTATTTT | CASRPEAYTQYF | - | TRBJ2-3 | - | TRBV12-3/TRBV12-4
TGCGCCAGCAGCCAAGAGTTGGGGGGCTCACACAATGAGCAGTTCTTC | CASSQELGGSHNEQFF | - | TRBJ2-1 | - | TRBV4-1
TGTGCCAGCAGTGAGGGACACGAAAATTCACCCCTCCACTTT | CASSEGHENSPLHF | - | TRBJ1-6 | - | TRBV6-4
TGTGCCAGCAGCTTTGTTGGGGGCGCCAGCTCTGGAAACACCATATATTTT | CASSFVGGASSGNTIYF | few | TRBJ1-3 | - | TRBV7-9
TGTGCCAGCAGTTTGTGGGGGGCCGGCACAGATACGCAGTATTTT | CASSLWGAGTDTQYF | - | TRBJ2-3 | - | TRBV27
TGTGCCAGCAGCCGAGGGTCCTACGAGCAGTACTTC | CASSRGSYEQYF | - | TRBJ2-7 | - | TRBV5-5
TGTGCCAGTGCTTTAGGACAGGCCGGGAAACTGTTTTTT | CASALGQAGKLFF | - | TRBJ1-4 | TRBD1 | TRBV19
TGTGCCAGCAGGACTAGCGTATCTGATACGCAGTATTTT | CASRTSVSDTQYF | - | TRBJ2-3 | TRBD2 | TRBV7-2
TGTGCCAGCAGCTCCCTGATTTTTTATAGCAATCAGCCCCAGCATTTT | CASSSLIFYSNQPQHF | - | TRBJ1-5 | - | TRBV11-2
TGTGCCAGCTCACCACAGGGGATGAACACTGAAGCTTTCTTT | CASSPQGMNTEAFF | - | TRBJ1-1 | - | TRBV18
TGTGCCACAGAGGAACGCTCTGGAAACACCATATATTTT | CATEERSGNTIYF | - | TRBJ1-3 | - | TRBV28
TGTGCCATCAGTGAGTTAGAATACGCGACAGGGTATGGCTACACCTTC | CAISELEYATGYGYTF | - | TRBJ1-2 | TRBD1 | TRBV10-3
TGTGCCAGTAGTGCTCCCGCCACACATTTATATGGCTACACCTTC | CASSAPATHLYGYTF | - | TRBJ1-2 | - | TRBV19
TGTGCCAGCAGTTACTCGAGGGGGAACACTGAAGCTTTCTTT | CASSYSRGNTEAFF | few | TRBJ1-1 | - | TRBV6-5
TGTGCCAGCAGCGGAGACAGCTCCTACGAGCAGTACTTC | CASSGDSSYEQYF | - | TRBJ2-7 | - | TRBV9
TGCGCCAGCAGCCAAGAAGGGACAGGGGGCACAGATACGCAGTATTTT | CASSQEGTGGTDTQYF | - | TRBJ2-3 | TRBD1 | TRBV4-3
TGCGCCAGCAGCCCCTCCCGGGTCTTTAATGAAAAACTGTTTTTT | CASSPSRVFNEKLFF | - | TRBJ1-4 | - | TRBV5-1
TGTGCCAGCAGTGAAGGGAGGCTTAGCACAGATACGCAGTATTTT | CASSEGRLSTDTQYF | - | TRBJ2-3 | - | TRBV2